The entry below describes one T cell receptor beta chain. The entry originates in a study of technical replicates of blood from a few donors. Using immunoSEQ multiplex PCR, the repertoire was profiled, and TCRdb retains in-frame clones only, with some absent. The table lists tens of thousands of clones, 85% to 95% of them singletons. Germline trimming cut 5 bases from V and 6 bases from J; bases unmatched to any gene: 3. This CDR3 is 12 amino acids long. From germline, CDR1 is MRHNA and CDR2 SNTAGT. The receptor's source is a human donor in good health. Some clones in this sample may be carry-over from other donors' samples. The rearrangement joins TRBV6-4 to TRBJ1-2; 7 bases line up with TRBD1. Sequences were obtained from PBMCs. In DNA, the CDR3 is TGTGCCAGCAGTTCAGGGACAGATGGCTACACCTTC. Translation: CASSSGTDGYTF.